What follows is one T cell receptor beta chain and its context. The sample originates from a study of blood T cell repertoires in COVID-19. The wider study: Samples came from the United States, Italy and Spain, spanning acute and convalescent COVID-19.

Libraries were prepared by immunoSEQ multiplex PCR; TCRdb keeps only in-frame clonotypes and omits some of them. The sample lists some 150,000 clones; around 83% were seen once. This clonotype was obtained from a human donor with acute or convalescent COVID-19. The donor label of this sample is uncertain. Source material: peripheral blood.

CDR3 protein: CASSQNRETQPQHF. The CDR3 DNA sequence: TGCGCCAGCAGCCAAAACAGGGAGACTCAGCCCCAGCATTTT. This rearrangement joins TRBV4-1 to TRBJ1-5; tentative D call: TRBD1 (6 bases). The germline V gene encodes CDR1 MGHRA and CDR2 YSYEKL. The CDR3 covers 14 residues. Trimming pared 2 bases from V and 6 bases from J, leaving 11 bases between.